Below, one T cell receptor beta chain is given with its context. This table comes from immunoSEQ multiplex PCR, and its TCRdb copy is limited to in-frame clones, with some not included. This table has about 23,000 clones, approximately 95% appearing once. The record originates from a study of preoperative IRX-2 immunotherapy in early breast cancer. Treatment of the sample: preoperative locoregional IRX-2 cytokine immunotherapy. Samples came from a phase Ib trial of preoperative locoregional IRX-2 cytokine immunotherapy. J was trimmed by 6 bases and V by 5 bases; bases with no gene match: 8. CDR1 and CDR2 from the germline V gene are SGHTA and FQGTGA. This CDR3 has 15 amino acids.

The receptor comes from a human donor with breast cancer. The chain carries TRBV7-3 and TRBJ2-1; 9 bases agree with TRBD2. Sequenced material: tumor tissue, taken after IRX-2 immunotherapy. Here the CDR3 reads CASSTLAGVGNEQFF. CDR3 DNA sequence: TGTGCCAGCAGCACCTTAGCGGGAGTGGGCAATGAGCAGTTCTTC.